This is a list of T cell receptor beta chains from one sample in a study of T cells in Graves' hyperthyroidism and ophthalmopathy. TCRdb processed the multiplex PCR reads anew with MiXCR; each CDR3 protein has one entry. The sample yields about 720,000 distinct CDR3 sequences, about a sixth seen once. Sequencing used blood. These receptors were obtained from a man aged 18 to 30 with Graves' hyperthyroidism. Each CDR3 is given with its conserved first and last residue. A D gene is named only where the DNA matches it firmly.

v_gene	d_gene	j_gene	CDR3aa
TRBV27	TRBD2	TRBJ2-1	CASSWERDLSSEQFF
TRBV15	TRBD1	TRBJ1-2	CATSNRGHDGYTF
TRBV28	.	TRBJ2-2	CASSPSLPGNTGELFF
TRBV28	TRBD1	TRBJ2-5	CASSLPPTGALRETQYF
TRBV19	.	TRBJ2-5	CASSIRGRQETQYF
TRBV19	TRBD1	TRBJ1-1	CASSITGADTEAFF
TRBV20-1	TRBD1	TRBJ2-7	CSASGTVKGEQYF
TRBV27	TRBD2	TRBJ2-1	CASSPSTSGNEQFF
TRBV12-3/TRBV12-4	.	TRBJ2-7	CASSRYASRELYEQYF
TRBV10-3	.	TRBJ1-2	CAISERGDGYTF
TRBV6-5	.	TRBJ2-2	CASSYAILRTAGNTGELFF
TRBV5-1	.	TRBJ2-7	CASSPWDGVGEQYF
TRBV20-1	TRBD2	TRBJ2-2	CSAVAGSTGELFF
TRBV19	.	TRBJ1-2	CASQGPYLDYGYTF
TRBV20-1	TRBD2	TRBJ2-7	CSAYILAGPYEQYF
TRBV11-2	TRBD2	TRBJ2-7	CASQPRLAGTHEQYF
TRBV7-9	.	TRBJ2-5	CASSSRRVHQGTQYF
TRBV27	.	TRBJ2-6	CASSLEHPTGANVLTF
TRBV2	TRBD2	TRBJ2-3	CASSESLGLATDTQYF
TRBV28	TRBD1	TRBJ1-5	CASSGTVWQPQHF
TRBV6-1	.	TRBJ2-7	CASRAPSYEQYF
TRBV7-9	.	TRBJ2-7	CASSYTATTYEQYF
TRBV15	.	TRBJ1-5	CATSRGRGAENQPQHF
TRBV6-5	.	TRBJ1-1	CASSFRQDYMNTEAFF
TRBV12-3/TRBV12-4	.	TRBJ2-3	CASSSTAVQDTQYF
TRBV3-1	TRBD1	TRBJ1-1	CASSLRQGSNTEAFF